This T cell receptor (beta chain) came from a study of OX40 agonist ivuxolimab in advanced cancers. Across the whole study: Treatment of patients was with ivuxolimab, an agonistic anti-OX40 (CD134) antibody.

Libraries were prepared by immunoSEQ multiplex PCR; TCRdb keeps only in-frame clonotypes and omits some of them. Among around 80,000 clones listed, approximately 89% were seen once. Deletions cut 3 bases from V and 2 bases from J, with 8 bases between. Per germline, CDR1 SGHVS and CDR2 FQNEAQ. CDR3 size: 14 residues. The clonotype comes from an adult with an advanced solid tumor such as melanoma, head and neck, liver or kidney cancer. The chain recombines TRBV7-8 with TRBJ1-3; D is uncertain. Material: CD4+ or CD8+ T cells sorted from blood, obtained in a trial of the OX40 agonist ivuxolimab. In DNA, the CDR3 is TGTGCCAGCAGCTTTGCGAACCCTGGAAACACCATATATTTT. Protein: CASSFANPGNTIYF.